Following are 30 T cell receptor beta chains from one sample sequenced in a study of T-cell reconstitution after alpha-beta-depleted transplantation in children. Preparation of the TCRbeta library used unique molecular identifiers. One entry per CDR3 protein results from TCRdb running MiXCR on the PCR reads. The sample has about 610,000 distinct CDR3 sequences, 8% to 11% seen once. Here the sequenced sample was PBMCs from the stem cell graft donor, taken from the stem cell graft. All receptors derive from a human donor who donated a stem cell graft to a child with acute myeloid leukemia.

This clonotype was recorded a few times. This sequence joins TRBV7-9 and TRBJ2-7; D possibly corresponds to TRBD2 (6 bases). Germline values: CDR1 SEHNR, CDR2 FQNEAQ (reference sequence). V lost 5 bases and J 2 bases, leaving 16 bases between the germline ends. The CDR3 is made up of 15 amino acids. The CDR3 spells CASSHRDSEAYEQYF. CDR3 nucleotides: TGTGCCAGCAGCCACCGGGACTCAGAAGCCTACGAGCAGTACTTC.

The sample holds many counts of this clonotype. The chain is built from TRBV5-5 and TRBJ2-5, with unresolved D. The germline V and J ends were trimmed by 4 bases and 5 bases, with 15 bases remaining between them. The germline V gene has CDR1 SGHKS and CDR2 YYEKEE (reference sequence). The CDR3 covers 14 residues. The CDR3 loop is CASSPEWSSETQYF. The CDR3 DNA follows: TGTGCCAGCAGCCCCGAGTGGAGTTCGGAGACCCAGTACTTC. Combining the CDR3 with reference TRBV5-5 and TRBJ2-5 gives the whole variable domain DAGVTQSPTHLIKTRGQQVTLRCSPISGHKSVSWYQQVLGQGPQFIFQYYEKEERGRGNFPDRFSARQFPNYSSELNVNALLLGDSALYLCASSPEWSSETQYFGPGTRLLVL.

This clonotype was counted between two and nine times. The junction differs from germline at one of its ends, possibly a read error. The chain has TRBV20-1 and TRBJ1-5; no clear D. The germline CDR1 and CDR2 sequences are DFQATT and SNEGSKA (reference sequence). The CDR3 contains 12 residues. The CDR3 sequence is CSAARTNQRQHF. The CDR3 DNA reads TGCAGTGCGGCCAGGACGAATCAGCGCCAGCATTTT.

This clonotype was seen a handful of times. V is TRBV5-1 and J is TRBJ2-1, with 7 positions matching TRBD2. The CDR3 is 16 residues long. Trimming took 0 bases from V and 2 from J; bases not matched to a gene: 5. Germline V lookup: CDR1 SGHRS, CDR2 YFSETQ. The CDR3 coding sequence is TGCGCCAGCAGCTTGGCCGTGGGAGGGGCCTACAATGAGCAGTTCTTC. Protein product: CASSLAVGGAYNEQFF.

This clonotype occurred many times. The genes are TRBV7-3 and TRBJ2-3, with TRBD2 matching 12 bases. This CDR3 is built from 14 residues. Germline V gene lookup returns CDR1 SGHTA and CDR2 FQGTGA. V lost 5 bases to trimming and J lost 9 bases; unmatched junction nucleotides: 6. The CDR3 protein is CASSTGTSGQTQYF. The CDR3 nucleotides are TGTGCCAGCAGCACCGGGACTAGCGGGCAAACGCAGTATTTT.

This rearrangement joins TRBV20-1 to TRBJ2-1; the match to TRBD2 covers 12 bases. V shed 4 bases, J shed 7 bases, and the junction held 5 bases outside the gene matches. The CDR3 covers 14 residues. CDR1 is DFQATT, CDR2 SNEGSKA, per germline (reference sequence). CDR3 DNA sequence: TGCAGTGCTAAACCGGGACTAGCGGGTAATGAGCAGTTCTTC. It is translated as CSAKPGLAGNEQFF.

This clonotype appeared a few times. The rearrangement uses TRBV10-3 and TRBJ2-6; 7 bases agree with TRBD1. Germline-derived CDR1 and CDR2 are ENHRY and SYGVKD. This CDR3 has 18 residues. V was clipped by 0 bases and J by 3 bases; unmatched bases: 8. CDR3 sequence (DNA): TGTGCCATCAGTGAGTCGAGACAGGGAAATAGTGGGGCCAACGTCCTGACTTTC. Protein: CAISESRQGNSGANVLTF.

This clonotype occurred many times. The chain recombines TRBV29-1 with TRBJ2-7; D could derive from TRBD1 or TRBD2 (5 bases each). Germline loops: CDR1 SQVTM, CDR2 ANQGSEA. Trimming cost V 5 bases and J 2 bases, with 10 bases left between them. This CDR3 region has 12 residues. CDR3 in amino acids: CSVRRGAYEQYF. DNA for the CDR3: TGCAGCGTTCGAAGAGGGGCCTACGAGCAGTACTTC.

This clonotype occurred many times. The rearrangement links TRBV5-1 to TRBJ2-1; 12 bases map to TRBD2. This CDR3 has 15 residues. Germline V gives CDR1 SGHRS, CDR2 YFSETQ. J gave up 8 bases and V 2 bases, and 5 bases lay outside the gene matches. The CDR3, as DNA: TGCGCCAGCAGCTTAAGACTAGCGGGAGTTGATGAGCAGTTCTTC. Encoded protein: CASSLRLAGVDEQFF. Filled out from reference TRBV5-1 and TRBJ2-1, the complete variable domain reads KAGVTQTPRYLIKTRGQQVTLSCSPISGHRSVSWYQQTPGQGLQFLFEYFSETQRNKGNFPGRFSGRQFSNSRSEMNVSTLELGDSALYLCASSLRLAGVDEQFFGPGTRLTVL.

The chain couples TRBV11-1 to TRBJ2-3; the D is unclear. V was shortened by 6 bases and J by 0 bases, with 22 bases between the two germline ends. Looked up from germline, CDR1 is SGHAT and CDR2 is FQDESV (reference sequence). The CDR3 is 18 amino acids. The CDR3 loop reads CASRPGRKGLGSTDTQYF. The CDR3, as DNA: TGTGCCAGCAGACCTGGACGGAAGGGATTGGGTAGCACAGATACGCAGTATTTT.

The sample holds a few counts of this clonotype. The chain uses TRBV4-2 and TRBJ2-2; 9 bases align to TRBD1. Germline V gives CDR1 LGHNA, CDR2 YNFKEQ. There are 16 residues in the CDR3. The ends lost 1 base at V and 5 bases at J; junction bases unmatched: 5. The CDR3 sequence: CASSQGAGTGTGELFF. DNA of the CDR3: TGTGCCAGCAGCCAAGGCGCAGGGACAGGGACCGGGGAGCTGTTTTTT.

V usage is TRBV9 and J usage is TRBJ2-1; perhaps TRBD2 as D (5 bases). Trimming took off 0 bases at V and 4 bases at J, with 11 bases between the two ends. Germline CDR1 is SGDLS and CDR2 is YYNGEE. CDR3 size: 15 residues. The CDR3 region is CASSVDGMSYNEQFF. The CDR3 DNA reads TGTGCCAGCAGCGTAGACGGGATGTCATACAATGAGCAGTTCTTC.

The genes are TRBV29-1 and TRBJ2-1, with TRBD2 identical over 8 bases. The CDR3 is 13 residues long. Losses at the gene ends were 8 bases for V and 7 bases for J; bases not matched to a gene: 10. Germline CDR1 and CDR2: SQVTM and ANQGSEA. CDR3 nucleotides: TGCAGCCTAATCACCGGGACTAGAAATGAGCAGTTCTTC. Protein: CSLITGTRNEQFF.

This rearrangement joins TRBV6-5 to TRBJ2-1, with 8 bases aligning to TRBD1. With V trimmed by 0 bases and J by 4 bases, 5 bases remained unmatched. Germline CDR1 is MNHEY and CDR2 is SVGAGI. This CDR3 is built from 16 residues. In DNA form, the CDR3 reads TGTGCCAGCAGTTACTCAACCGGGACAGGATACAATGAGCAGTTCTTC. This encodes CASSYSTGTGYNEQFF.

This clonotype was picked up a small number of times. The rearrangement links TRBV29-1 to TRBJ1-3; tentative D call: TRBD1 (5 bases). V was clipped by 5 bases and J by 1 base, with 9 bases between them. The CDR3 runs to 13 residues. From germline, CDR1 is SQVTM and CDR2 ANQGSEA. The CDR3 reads CSVRGRSGNTIYF. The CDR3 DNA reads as TGCAGCGTTCGGGGCCGTTCTGGAAACACCATATATTTT.

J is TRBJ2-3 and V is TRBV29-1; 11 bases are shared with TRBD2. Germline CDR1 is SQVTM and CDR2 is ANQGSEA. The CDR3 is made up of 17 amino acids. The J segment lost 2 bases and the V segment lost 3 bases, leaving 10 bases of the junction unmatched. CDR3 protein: CSVEGVAGGSFTDTQYF. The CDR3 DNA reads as TGCAGCGTTGAGGGGGTAGCGGGAGGGAGCTTCACAGATACGCAGTATTTT.

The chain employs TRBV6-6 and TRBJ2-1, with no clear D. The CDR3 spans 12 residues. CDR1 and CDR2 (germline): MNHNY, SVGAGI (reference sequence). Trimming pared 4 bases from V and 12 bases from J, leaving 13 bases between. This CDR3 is CASSFLDRGQFF. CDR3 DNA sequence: TGTGCCAGCAGTTTCCTCGACCGAGGGCAGTTCTTC.

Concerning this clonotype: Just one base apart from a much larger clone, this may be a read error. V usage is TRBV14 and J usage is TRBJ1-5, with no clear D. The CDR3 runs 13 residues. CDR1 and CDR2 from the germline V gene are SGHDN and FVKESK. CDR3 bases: TGTGCCAGCAGCCTTGGAATTCAACAGCCCCAGGATTTT. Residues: CASSLGIQQPQDF. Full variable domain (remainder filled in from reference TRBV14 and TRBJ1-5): EAGVTQFPSHSVIEKGQTVTLRCDPISGHDNLYWYRRVMGKEIKFLLHFVKESKQDESGMPNNRFLAERTGGTYSTLKVQPAELEDSGVYFCASSLGIQQPQDFGDGTRLSIL.

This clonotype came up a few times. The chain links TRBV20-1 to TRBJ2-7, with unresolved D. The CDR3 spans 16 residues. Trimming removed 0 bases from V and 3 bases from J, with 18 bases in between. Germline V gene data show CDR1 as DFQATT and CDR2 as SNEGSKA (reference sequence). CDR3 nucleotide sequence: TGCAGTGCTAGAGATCTCAGGACCCTACCCCTCTACGAGCAGTACTTC. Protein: CSARDLRTLPLYEQYF.

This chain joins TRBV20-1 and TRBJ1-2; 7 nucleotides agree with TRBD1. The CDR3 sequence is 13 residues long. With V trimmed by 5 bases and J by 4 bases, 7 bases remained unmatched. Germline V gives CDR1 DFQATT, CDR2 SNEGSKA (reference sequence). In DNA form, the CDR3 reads TGCAGTGCTGGTCCCGGGACAGCCTATGGCTACACCTTC. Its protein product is CSAGPGTAYGYTF.

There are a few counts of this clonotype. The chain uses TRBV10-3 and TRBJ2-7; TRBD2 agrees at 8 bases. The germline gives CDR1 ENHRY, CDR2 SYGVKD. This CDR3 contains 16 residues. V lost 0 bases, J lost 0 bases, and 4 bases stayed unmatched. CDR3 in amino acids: CAISESSGKFSYEQYF. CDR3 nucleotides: TGTGCCATCAGTGAGTCTAGCGGGAAATTCTCCTACGAGCAGTACTTC.

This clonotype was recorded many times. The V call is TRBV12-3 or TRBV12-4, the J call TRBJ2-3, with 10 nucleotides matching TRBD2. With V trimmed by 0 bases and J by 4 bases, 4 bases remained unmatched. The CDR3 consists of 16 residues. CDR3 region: CASSLALAGGPDTQYF. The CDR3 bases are TGTGCCAGCAGTTTAGCTTTAGCGGGAGGCCCAGATACGCAGTATTTT.

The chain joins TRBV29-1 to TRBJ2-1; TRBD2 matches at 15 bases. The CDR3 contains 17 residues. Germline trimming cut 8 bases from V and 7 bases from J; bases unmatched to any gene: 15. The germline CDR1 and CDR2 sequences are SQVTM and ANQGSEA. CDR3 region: CSSRGGLAGGLINEQFF. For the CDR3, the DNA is TGCAGCTCTAGGGGGGGACTAGCGGGAGGCCTGATTAATGAGCAGTTCTTC.

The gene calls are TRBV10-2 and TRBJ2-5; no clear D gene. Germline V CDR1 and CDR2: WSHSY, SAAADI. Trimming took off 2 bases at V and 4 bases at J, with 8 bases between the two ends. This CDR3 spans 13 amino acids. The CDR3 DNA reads TGCGCCAGCAGTGAGAAGGCCCCAGAGACCCAGTACTTC. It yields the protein CASSEKAPETQYF.

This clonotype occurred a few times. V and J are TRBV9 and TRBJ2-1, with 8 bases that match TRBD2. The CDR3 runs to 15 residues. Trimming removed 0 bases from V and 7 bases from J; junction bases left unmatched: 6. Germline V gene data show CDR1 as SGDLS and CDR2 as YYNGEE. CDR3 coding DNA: TGTGCCAGCAGCGTAGTAAGCGGGAGCGGGAATGAGCAGTTCTTC. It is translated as CASSVVSGSGNEQFF.

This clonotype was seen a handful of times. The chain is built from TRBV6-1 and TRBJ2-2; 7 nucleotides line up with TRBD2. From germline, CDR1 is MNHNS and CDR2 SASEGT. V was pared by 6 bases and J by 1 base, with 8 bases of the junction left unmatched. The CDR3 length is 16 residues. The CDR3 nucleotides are TGTGCCAGCAGGATAGGGACTACTCTGAACACCGGGGAGCTGTTTTTT. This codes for CASRIGTTLNTGELFF.

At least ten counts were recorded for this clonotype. CDR3 residues: CASRAAGWNEQFF. The CDR3 DNA reads TGTGCCAGCAGGGCAGCGGGATGGAATGAGCAGTTCTTC. J is TRBJ2-1 and V is TRBV3-1, with 7 nucleotides matching TRBD2. Germline V gene data show CDR1 as LGHDT and CDR2 as YNNKEL (reference sequence). Losses at the gene ends were 6 bases for V and 7 bases for J; bases not matched to a gene: 6. The CDR3 sequence is 13 residues long.

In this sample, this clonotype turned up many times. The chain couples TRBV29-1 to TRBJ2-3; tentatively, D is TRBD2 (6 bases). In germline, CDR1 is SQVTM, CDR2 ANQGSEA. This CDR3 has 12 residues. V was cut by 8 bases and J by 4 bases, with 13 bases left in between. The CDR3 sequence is CSSGLIADTQYF. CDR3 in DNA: TGCAGCTCGGGACTGATCGCAGATACGCAGTATTTT.

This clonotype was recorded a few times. The CDR3 region is CSVQGQGGTEAFF. DNA for the CDR3: TGCAGCGTCCAGGGACAGGGGGGGACTGAAGCTTTCTTT. The chain employs TRBV29-1 and TRBJ1-1; 11 positions agree with TRBD1. The CDR3 spans 13 residues. Germline trimming cut 6 bases from V and 5 bases from J; bases unmatched to any gene: 5. Germline loops: CDR1 SQVTM, CDR2 ANQGSEA.

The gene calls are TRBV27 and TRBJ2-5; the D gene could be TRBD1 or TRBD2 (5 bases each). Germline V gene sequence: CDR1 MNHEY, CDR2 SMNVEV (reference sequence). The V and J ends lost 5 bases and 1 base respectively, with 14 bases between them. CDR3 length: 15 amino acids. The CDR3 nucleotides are TGTGCCAGCAGTCAACTAGGGACGGGCCAAGAGACCCAGTACTTC. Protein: CASSQLGTGQETQYF.